The TCR beta chain described here comes from a study of T-cell memory formation after mild COVID-19. Whole-study results and caveats: Detection of some responders pre-infection suggested pre-existing cross-reactive memory T cells participated. Clones contracting day 15 to 85 were balanced CD4/CD8; later expanders leaned CD4+. Nothing confirmed that second-wave clones peaking on day 37 were specific for SARS-CoV-2.

From 5'RACE with constant-segment primers came TCR alpha and TCR beta cDNA libraries that carried sample barcodes and UMIs. In TCRdb, the 5' RACE reads were re-called with MiXCR into one record per CDR3 protein. The data show about 440,000 distinct CDR3 sequences, 20% seen once. The sample holds a few counts of this clonotype. What it binds is not known. The sequenced sample was PBMCs or a T cell subset sorted from them (not recorded which). The clonotype originates from an adult woman who had mild COVID-19 (a few samples of this study predate the infection). Cell type and time point are not known.

The CDR3 sequence: CAISESGLGPYNEQFF. CDR3 bases: TGTGCCATCAGTGAGTCAGGACTAGGGCCCTACAATGAGCAGTTCTTC. V and J are TRBV10-3 and TRBJ2-1; 7 bases agree with TRBD2. CDR1 and CDR2 (germline): ENHRY, SYGVKD. With 0 bases clipped from V and 2 bases from J, the junction kept 4 bases outside the gene matches. The CDR3 is 16 residues long.